The 6 T cell receptor beta chains below were found in one sample sequenced in a study of immune evolution from preneoplasia to lung adenocarcinoma. Method: immunoSEQ multiplex PCR; TCRdb's copy keeps in-frame clones and lacks some. The sample comprises around 9,100 clones, roughly 88% of which are singletons, and almost 6% rests with the top ten. Material: FFPE minimally invasive lung adenocarcinoma tissue. Every receptor here comes from a person aged 65 to 79 with lung adenocarcinoma.

This clone has only one observation. The chain uses TRBV28 and TRBJ2-1; D gene uncertain. Germline values: CDR1 MDHEN, CDR2 SYDVKM. The V and J ends lost 6 bases and 4 bases respectively, with 4 bases between them. The CDR3 is 11 residues long. The CDR3 bases are TGTGCCAGCAGCTCTTACAATGAGCAGTTCTTC. It specifies CASSSYNEQFF.

The chain is built from TRBV6-5 and TRBJ1-3; the D is unclear. CDR1 is MNHEY and CDR2 is SVGAGI in the germline V gene. Trimming took off 5 bases at V and 4 bases at J, with 9 bases between the two ends. This CDR3 has 13 residues. The CDR3: CASSPGVGNTIYF. The CDR3 DNA sequence: TGTGCCAGCAGTCCCGGGGTCGGAAACACCATATATTTT.

The chain links TRBV27 to TRBJ2-1; possible D gene TRBD1, 5 bases. Germline assignment: CDR1 MNHEY and CDR2 SMNVEV (reference sequence). V was shortened by 5 bases and J by 3 bases, with 11 bases between the two germline ends. The CDR3 consists of 14 residues. CDR3: CASSPLTDYNEQFF. CDR3 DNA sequence: TGTGCCAGCAGTCCCCTGACAGACTACAATGAGCAGTTCTTC.

The gene calls are TRBV4-2 and TRBJ2-7; 16 bases line up with TRBD2. Germline CDR1 reads LGHNA; CDR2 reads YNFKEQ. The CDR3 has 18 amino acids. V lost 5 bases, J lost 7 bases, and 14 bases stayed unmatched. The CDR3 loop is CASSTQGLAGGGSWEQYF. CDR3 sequence (DNA): TGTGCCAGCAGCACCCAGGGACTAGCGGGGGGGGGCTCGTGGGAGCAGTACTTC.

The chain has TRBV25-1 and TRBJ1-1; no firm D call. Trimming cost V 0 bases and J 1 base, with 12 bases left between them. CDR1 is MGHDK and CDR2 is SYGVNS in the germline V gene. The CDR3 is 16 amino acids. CDR3 DNA sequence: TGTGCCAGCAGTGAATATGAGGGAGTCGAGAACACTGAAGCTTTCTTT. This encodes CASSEYEGVENTEAFF.

The chain is built from TRBV6-1 and TRBJ1-1, with a possible D match to TRBD1 (6 bases). The V gene lost 3 bases and the J gene lost 1 base, with 12 bases spanning the gap. CDR1 and CDR2 from the germline V gene are MNHNS and SASEGT. The CDR3 has 15 residues. The DNA for the CDR3 is TGTGCCAGCAGTGAGCCGGGGGCCCGGAACACTGAAGCTTTCTTT. Residues: CASSEPGARNTEAFF.